The 3 T cell receptor beta chains presented below share a single source sample, sequenced in a study of identical twins. A single record per CDR3 protein comes from TCRdb applying MiXCR to the 5' RACE reads. The sample shows approximately 220,000 distinct CDR3 sequences, less than 10% of them seen only once. What was sequenced was memory (CD45RO+) T cells sorted from blood. The receptors shown here come from a woman aged 18-29 years in good health.

This chain connects TRBV6-2 or TRBV6-3 to TRBJ1-5; TRBD1 aligns across 9 bases. The germline CDR1 and CDR2 sequences are MNHEY and SVGEGT. Trimming removed 0 bases from V and 5 bases from J; junction bases left unmatched: 2. The CDR3 sequence is 15 residues long. This chain's CDR3 is CASSYSRQGDQPQHF. The CDR3 coding sequence is TGTGCCAGCAGTTACTCGAGACAGGGGGATCAGCCCCAGCATTTT.

This clonotype was counted many times. The chain links TRBV12-3 or TRBV12-4 to TRBJ1-1; D is undetermined. CDR3 length equals 12 residues. V was clipped by 7 bases and J by 5 bases, with 11 bases between them. CDR3 sequence (DNA): TGTGCCAGCACCCCGGTCGGGACTGAAGCTTTCTTT. Its protein is CASTPVGTEAFF.

In its sample, this clonotype was seen many times. The rearrangement joins TRBV7-9 to TRBJ1-1; TRBD1 is a possible D gene (5 bases). From germline, CDR1 is SEHNR and CDR2 FQNEAQ (reference sequence). The CDR3 covers 14 residues. Trimming cost V 5 bases and J 0 bases, with 10 bases left between them. CDR3 DNA sequence: TGTGCCAGCAGCCCCGGGGGGTTGAACACTGAAGCTTTCTTT. This sequence encodes CASSPGGLNTEAFF.